This T cell receptor beta chain was retrieved from a study of shared clonotypes between healthy human individuals. Broader study findings: Naive subsets generally had larger estimated richness than memory subsets. A reduction in generation probabilities was seen for non-shared clonotypes relative to those shared by all four donors.

Germline V lookup: CDR1 PRHDT, CDR2 FYEKMQ (reference sequence). This CDR3 spans 14 amino acids. Trimming stripped 4 bases from V and 3 bases from J, with 13 bases between. Several immunoSEQ plates held equal portions of the genomic DNA taken from each subset. In the source study's methods: Quality scores were absent from the junction-only immunoSEQ sequences, so filtering differed. The repertoire was sequenced with immunoSEQ multiplex PCR; TCRdb's copy has only in-frame clones and lacks some. D and trimming come from the DNA, and the V and J calls and clone size come from that table. The table shows roughly 1,800,000 clones, with approximately 94% occurring only once. Naive CD8 cells lacked CD45RO and underwent positive selection for CCR7, leaving out terminally differentiated effector memory CD45RA+ cells. Points on this clone: Its matching antigen is unknown.

The chain recombines TRBV13 with TRBJ2-7, with TRBD2 as a possible D gene (5 bases). Sequencing was carried out using naive CD8+ T cells sorted from blood. This TCR was sampled from a man aged 18 to 30 in good health. Here the CDR3 DNA reads TGTGCCAGCAGCTCAGGAGCGGTGCTCTACGAGCAGTACTTC. Its translation: CASSSGAVLYEQYF.